A single sample gave rise to the 26 T cell receptor beta chains below, sequenced in a study of glioma-infiltrating T cells after dendritic cell vaccination. The sample's time point: after dendritic cell vaccination, including at tumor progression/relapse. The table came from immunoSEQ multiplex PCR; TCRdb's copy has only in-frame clones and leaves some out. The table has more than 45,000 clones, roughly four fifths seen once. This specimen consisted of blood, obtained after dendritic cell vaccination. The receptors here all came from a human donor with glioblastoma.

This clone was counted only a few times. The rearrangement uses TRBV19 and TRBJ2-1, with TRBD2 identical over 10 bases. V dropped 7 bases and J dropped 6; count of bases not matched to a gene: 6. The CDR3 covers 14 residues. The germline V gene has CDR1 LNHDA and CDR2 SQIVND (reference sequence). The CDR3 here is CASKAGGEANEQFF. For the CDR3, the DNA is TGTGCCAGTAAAGCGGGGGGGGAGGCCAATGAGCAGTTCTTC. Full variable domain (outside the CDR3, taken from reference TRBV19 and TRBJ2-1): DGGITQSPKYLFRKEGQNVTLSCEQNLNHDAMYWYRQDPGQGLRLIYYSQIVNDFQKGDIAEGYSVSREKKESFPLTVTSAQKNPTAFYLCASKAGGEANEQFFGPGTRLTVL.

J is TRBJ2-3 and V is TRBV9, with D maybe TRBD1 (5 bases). V lost 3 bases and J lost 1, with 12 bases in between. The CDR3 is made up of 15 amino acids. Per the germline V gene, CDR1 is SGDLS and CDR2 is YYNGEE. The CDR3 protein is CASSDVGVGTDTQYF. CDR3 nucleotide sequence: TGTGCCAGCAGCGACGTAGGGGTGGGCACAGATACGCAGTATTTT.

The sample holds a few counts of this clone. J is TRBJ1-4 and V is TRBV7-2; perhaps TRBD1 as D (6 bases). Germline assignment: CDR1 SGHTA and CDR2 FQGNSA. Trimming took 1 base from V and 3 from J, leaving 12 bases between them. This CDR3 has 16 residues. DNA for the CDR3: TGTGCCAGCAGCTTAGAATACAGGGCACCTAATGAAAAACTGTTTTTT. Amino acid sequence: CASSLEYRAPNEKLFF.

This chain links TRBV4-1 with TRBJ1-5; D is unclear. CDR1 and CDR2 (germline): MGHRA, YSYEKL. This CDR3 is 14 amino acids long. Trimming removed 1 base at V and 5 bases at J, with 9 bases between. DNA of the CDR3: TGCGCCAGCAGCCAAGGTTTAGGAGATCAGCCCCAGCATTTT. It codes for CASSQGLGDQPQHF.

The chain carries TRBV9 and TRBJ2-3, with 11 nucleotides matching TRBD2. The trim removed 3 bases at V and 3 bases at J, leaving 3 bases unmatched. Germline V gene data show CDR1 as SGDLS and CDR2 as YYNGEE. The CDR3 has 15 amino acids. This CDR3 is CASSGRLAGTDTQYF. As DNA, the CDR3 is TGTGCCAGCAGCGGTCGACTAGCGGGGACAGATACGCAGTATTTT.

V and J are TRBV13 and TRBJ2-5; D gene uncertain. Germline lookup yields CDR1 PRHDT and CDR2 FYEKMQ (reference sequence). V was shortened by 4 bases and J by 4 bases, with 7 bases between the two germline ends. CDR3 size: 12 residues. The DNA of the CDR3 is TGTGCCAGCAGCTCCGTTAGAGAGACCCAGTACTTC. It yields the protein CASSSVRETQYF.

The chain joins TRBV5-1 to TRBJ1-1, with a tentative D call TRBD1 (6 bases). The CDR3 has 15 amino acids. Trimming shortened V by 1 base and J by 5 bases, and 15 bases separated the two germline ends. Germline V lookup: CDR1 SGHRS, CDR2 YFSETQ. In DNA, the CDR3 is TGCGCCAGCAGCTTGTGGCAGGGGCGCGGGACTGAAGCTTTCTTT. Its protein product is CASSLWQGRGTEAFF.

This clone was picked up a small number of times. The rearrangement links TRBV20-1 to TRBJ1-2; weak D call: TRBD1 (5 bases). CDR1 DFQATT and CDR2 SNEGSKA come from the germline V gene (reference sequence). The CDR3 totals 11 residues. Trimming stripped 6 bases from V and 7 bases from J, with 12 bases between. The CDR3 loop reads CSAQGDSGYTF. The DNA of the CDR3 is TGCAGTGCCCAGGGCGACTCTGGCTACACCTTC.

The chain uses TRBV5-6 and TRBJ2-7; D ambiguous. Germline assignment: CDR1 SGHDT and CDR2 YYEEEE. V was cut by 4 bases and J by 3 bases, with 23 bases left in between. This CDR3 has 17 residues. CDR3: CASSTTKLGSGRYEQYF. CDR3 DNA sequence: TGTGCCAGCAGCACGACGAAATTAGGTTCTGGGCGCTACGAGCAGTACTTC.

J is TRBJ2-7 and V is TRBV7-8, with unresolved D. Trimming took off 4 bases at V and 3 bases at J, with 16 bases between the two ends. The germline gives CDR1 SGHVS, CDR2 FQNEAQ. The CDR3 covers 15 residues. The CDR3 spells CASSSVGDSGYEQYF. In nucleotides, the CDR3 is TGTGCCAGCAGCTCGGTTGGCGATTCGGGCTACGAGCAGTACTTC.

V usage is TRBV4-3 and J usage is TRBJ2-1; D is possibly TRBD1 (5 bases). Deletions cut 0 bases from V and 9 bases from J, with 12 bases between. The CDR3 loop spans 14 amino acids. Germline CDR1 reads LGHNA; CDR2 reads YSLEER. This chain's CDR3 is CASSQDSSGLEQFF. CDR3 nucleotides: TGCGCCAGCAGCCAAGATAGTTCAGGGCTTGAGCAGTTCTTC.

Comments on this clone: One end of the junction fails to match germline, which may point to a read error. The chain links TRBV11-2 to TRBJ2-7; D is possibly TRBD1 (5 bases). CDR1 and CDR2 (germline): SGHAT, FQNNGV. This CDR3 spans 13 amino acids. The CDR3: CASSSDTSYGQYF. The DNA for the CDR3 is TGTGCCAGCAGCTCGGACACCTCCTACGGGCAGTACTTC.

This rearrangement joins TRBV11-3 to TRBJ2-1, with D possibly being TRBD1 (5 bases). Per germline, CDR1 SGHNT and CDR2 YENEEA. V was cut by 1 base and J by 7 bases, with 8 bases left in between. There are 13 residues in the CDR3. This chain's CDR3 is CASSLGQGNEQFF. CDR3 in DNA: TGTGCCAGCAGCTTAGGCCAGGGAAATGAGCAGTTCTTC.

The chain has TRBV29-1 and TRBJ2-2, with 9 nucleotides matching TRBD1. The germline gives CDR1 SQVTM, CDR2 ANQGSEA. CDR3 length: 13 amino acids. The V and J ends lost 7 bases and 3 bases, in that order; junction bases with no gene match: 3. The CDR3 bases are TGCAGCGGGACAGGGGCTCACACCGGGGAGCTGTTTTTT. This sequence encodes CSGTGAHTGELFF.

The chain uses TRBV5-1 and TRBJ2-7, with a possible D match to TRBD1 (6 bases). The CDR3 sequence is 14 residues long. Trimming pared 0 bases from V and 2 bases from J, leaving 9 bases between. Germline CDR1 is SGHRS and CDR2 is YFSETQ. CDR3 in amino acids: CASSLADSTYEQYF. CDR3 nucleotides: TGCGCCAGCAGCTTGGCGGACAGTACCTACGAGCAGTACTTC.

This clone has just one count. The V gene is TRBV27, the J gene TRBJ2-1; tentative D call: TRBD2 (6 bases). The germline CDR1 and CDR2 sequences are MNHEY and SMNVEV (reference sequence). The V and J ends lost 2 bases and 4 bases respectively, with 9 bases between them. CDR3 length: 14 amino acids. As DNA, the CDR3 is TGTGCCAGCAGTTTAGGTGGGACTTACAATGAGCAGTTCTTC. Its protein product is CASSLGGTYNEQFF.

This sequence joins TRBV11-2 and TRBJ2-5; 12 bases align to TRBD2. The ends lost 1 base at V and 3 bases at J; junction bases unmatched: 3. This CDR3 region has 16 residues. Germline loops: CDR1 SGHAT, CDR2 FQNNGV. The CDR3: CASSLGRTSGEETQYF. The CDR3 DNA sequence: TGTGCCAGCAGCTTAGGCCGGACTAGCGGGGAAGAGACCCAGTACTTC.

The CDR3 DNA sequence: TGCGCCAGCAGCTCCCGACTAGGCCCCATTTACGAGCAGTACTTC. It encodes CASSSRLGPIYEQYF. The rearrangement uses TRBV5-1 and TRBJ2-7; weak D call: TRBD2 (6 bases). The CDR3 spans 15 residues. Germline assignment: CDR1 SGHRS and CDR2 YFSETQ. V gave up 3 bases and J gave up 4 bases, with 17 bases separating them. The variable domain in full, with the rest retrieved from reference TRBV5-1 and TRBJ2-7, is KAGVTQTPRYLIKTRGQQVTLSCSPISGHRSVSWYQQTPGQGLQFLFEYFSETQRNKGNFPGRFSGRQFSNSRSEMNVSTLELGDSALYLCASSSRLGPIYEQYFGPGTRLTVT.

The rearrangement links TRBV9 to TRBJ2-7; possible D gene TRBD2, 5 bases. Deletions cut 7 bases from V and 5 bases from J, with 13 bases between. This CDR3 contains 12 residues. Germline V gene lookup returns CDR1 SGDLS and CDR2 YYNGEE. The CDR3 DNA follows: TGTGCCAGCGGGAGAATGAGGAACGAGCAGTACTTC. Translated: CASGRMRNEQYF.

The gene calls are TRBV30 and TRBJ1-3; 7 nucleotides line up with TRBD1. Trimming at V came to 1 base and at J to 4 bases, leaving 4 bases not matched to a gene. CDR3 size: 14 residues. Looked up from germline, CDR1 is GTSNPN and CDR2 is SVGIG (reference sequence). The CDR3 here is CAWSEGARGNTIYF. As DNA, the CDR3 is TGTGCCTGGAGTGAGGGGGCGCGGGGAAACACCATATATTTT.

The rearrangement links TRBV6-5 to TRBJ2-1, with 8 bases fitting TRBD2. CDR3 length equals 14 residues. CDR1 MNHEY and CDR2 SVGAGI come from the germline V gene. J was trimmed by 9 bases and V by 0 bases; bases with no gene match: 4. Here the CDR3 reads CASSYSGLDGEQFF. Written as DNA, the CDR3 is TGTGCCAGCAGTTACTCGGGACTAGACGGTGAGCAGTTCTTC.

The chain is built from TRBV6-5 and TRBJ2-5; the D is unclear. The CDR3 runs to 13 residues. V was trimmed by 6 bases and J by 2 bases, leaving 10 bases between them. Germline lookup yields CDR1 MNHEY and CDR2 SVGAGI. The CDR3 DNA is TGTGCCAGCAGCCTCCTCGGTCAAGAGACCCAGTACTTC. Translating it yields CASSLLGQETQYF.

V usage is TRBV13 and J usage is TRBJ1-6; TRBD1 matches 8 bases. This CDR3 is built from 15 residues. Germline V gene data show CDR1 as PRHDT and CDR2 as FYEKMQ (reference sequence). J gave up 6 bases and V 4 bases, and 5 bases lay outside the gene matches. CDR3 loop: CASSSLGQGNSPLHF. The CDR3 coding sequence is TGTGCCAGCAGCTCCTTAGGACAGGGTAATTCACCCCTCCACTTT.

The chain combines TRBV2 with TRBJ2-7, with 9 bases lining up with TRBD1. The V and J ends lost 7 bases and 5 bases, in that order; junction bases with no gene match: 12. The CDR3 extends over 15 amino acids. The germline CDR1 and CDR2 sequences are SNHLY and FYNNEI. The CDR3 loop is CASTFSPGTGNEQYF. The CDR3 DNA is TGTGCCAGCACCTTCAGTCCCGGGACAGGGAACGAGCAGTACTTC.

On this clone itself: Its ends do not fully match the called genes, so a read error is possible. V usage is TRBV6-5 and J usage is TRBJ1-1, with D possibly being TRBD1 (5 bases). CDR1 is MNHEY and CDR2 is SVGAGI in the germline V gene. The CDR3 is 12 amino acids. CDR3 in amino acids: CASRPAAGRNVF. The CDR3 coding sequence is TGTGCCAGCAGACCCGCGGCAGGGCGAAATGTATTT.

The rearrangement joins TRBV7-2 to TRBJ2-7; no clear D. Germline lookup yields CDR1 SGHTA and CDR2 FQGNSA. The CDR3 totals 13 residues. V was clipped by 4 bases and J by 5 bases, with 12 bases between them. This chain's CDR3 is CASSSPSINEQYF. As DNA, the CDR3 is TGTGCCAGCAGCTCCCCTAGTATAAACGAGCAGTACTTC.